This T cell receptor beta chain was obtained from a study of T cells in Graves' hyperthyroidism and ophthalmopathy. TCR beta CDR3 regions were amplified from RNA. When the TCR CDR3 underwent first-round RT-PCR, the HTBI primer set was used. One entry per CDR3 protein results from TCRdb running MiXCR on the multiplex PCR reads. Found here are approximately 640,000 distinct CDR3 sequences, over 40% of them singletons; the top ten hold about 7.7%. From germline, CDR1 is SGHTA and CDR2 FQGTGA. The CDR3 is 16 residues long. In the case of this clonotype: The junction shows a germline mismatch at one end, possibly a read error.

This chain connects TRBV7-3 to TRBJ1-2, with 12 nucleotides matching TRBD1. Sequenced: peripheral blood or thyroid tissue (not recorded which). The sequence was obtained from an adult man with Graves' disease, either hyperthyroidism or ophthalmopathy (not recorded which). CDR3 nucleotides: TGCGCCAGCAGCCCGGGACAGGGGGCGAGAGGCTATGGCTACACCTTC. Translated, it gives CASSPGQGARGYGYTF.